This is a list of T cell receptor beta chains from one sample in a study of cytomegalovirus exposure and HLA in healthy donors. Assay: immunoSEQ multiplex PCR; the TCRdb copy retains only in-frame clones and omits some. The sample has 160,000 or so clones, roughly 80% seen once. Sequencing input: PBMCs. Receptor source: a woman younger than 45 in good health and CMV-seropositive. The CDR3 runs from the conserved cysteine through the conserved F or W. Fields, in order: V gene, D gene, clone size, J gene, CDR3 DNA, CDR3 protein. A D gene is named only where the DNA matches it firmly. Size tells how often a clone was seen (once, few, many) or the class of an expanded clone, and some rows leave it out.

TRBV7-3	.	.	TRBJ2-1	TGTGCCAGCAGCTCTTACTACAATGAGCAGTTCTTC	CASSSYYNEQFF
TRBV15	TRBD1	.	TRBJ2-7	TGTGCCACCAGCAGGGATCGGACAGGGTGGTACTTC	CATSRDRTGWYF
TRBV6-5	.	.	TRBJ2-7	TGTGCCAGCAGTTACAGGGGCTTTCGCTCCTACGAGCAGTACTTC	CASSYRGFRSYEQYF
TRBV4-3	.	.	TRBJ2-2	TGCGCCAGCAGCCAAGTCGGCAGGGGAGACGGGGAGCTGTTTTTT	CASSQVGRGDGELFF
TRBV18	.	.	TRBJ2-5	TGTGCCAGCTCACCAGGTCTGGGGTCGGGGGAGACCCAGTACTTC	CASSPGLGSGETQYF
TRBV13	TRBD2	.	TRBJ2-5	TGTGCCAGCAGCCCTCGACTAGCGGGGGAAGAGACCCAGTACTTC	CASSPRLAGEETQYF
TRBV28	.	.	TRBJ2-5	TGTGCCAGCAGTTCCCCTGTCGAAGAGACCCAGTACTTC	CASSSPVEETQYF
TRBV18	TRBD1	.	TRBJ2-3	TGTGCCAGCTCACCTAATGCAATAAGACAGGGGTTCAGCACAGATACGCAGTATTTT	CASSPNAIRQGFSTDTQYF
TRBV27	TRBD1	.	TRBJ1-2	TGTGCCAGCAGTTTAAGGGGGGACAGCGCTAACTATGGCTACACCTTC	CASSLRGDSANYGYTF
TRBV4-2	TRBD2	.	TRBJ2-7	TGTGCCAGCAGCCAAGCGCACGGCGGGGGGGCCTACGAGCAGTACTTC	CASSQAHGGGAYEQYF
TRBV7-6	TRBD2	.	TRBJ2-5	TGTGCCAGCAGCCGACTAGCGGGGGTCCAAGAGACCCAGTACTTC	CASSRLAGVQETQYF
TRBV5-1	.	.	TRBJ2-2	TGCGCCAGCAGCCGGGGTTGGGGGAACACCGGGGAGCTGTTTTTT	CASSRGWGNTGELFF
TRBV18	.	.	TRBJ1-1	TGTGCCAGCTCGCCTACCTTGAACACTGAAGCTTTCTTT	CASSPTLNTEAFF
TRBV10-3	TRBD1	.	TRBJ2-7	TGTGCCATCAGTGACAAAGGGACAGGGACCTACGAGCAGTACTTC	CAISDKGTGTYEQYF
TRBV5-1	.	.	TRBJ2-7	TGCGCCAGCAGCTTTACCATTGGTAGCTACGAGCAGTACTTC	CASSFTIGSYEQYF
TRBV4-3	.	.	TRBJ1-1	TGCGCCAGCAGCCAAGATTCGGGAGGGTACACTGAAGCTTTCTTT	CASSQDSGGYTEAFF
TRBV30	.	few	TRBJ2-1	TGTGCCTGGAGTGTGACAGGCAATGAGCAGTTCTTC	CAWSVTGNEQFF
TRBV12-5	TRBD1	.	TRBJ1-3	TGTGCTAGTGGCCCCGGGACAGGGGCTGGAAACACCATATATTTT	CASGPGTGAGNTIYF
TRBV19	TRBD2	.	TRBJ2-3	TGTGCCAGTAGCCTACTAGCGACTAGCACAGATACGCAGTATTTT	CASSLLATSTDTQYF
TRBV7-2	.	few	TRBJ1-5	TGTGCCAGCAGCTCGACACGATGGGATCAGCCCCAGCATTTT	CASSSTRWDQPQHF
TRBV6-1	TRBD1	.	TRBJ1-2	TGTGCCAGCACCCCCAGGGACAGCCTCTATGGCTACACCTTC	CASTPRDSLYGYTF
TRBV4-3	.	.	TRBJ2-3	TGCGCCAGCAGCCAAGTGGGGGCGAGTACGCAGTATTTT	CASSQVGASTQYF
TRBV6-1	TRBD1	few	TRBJ1-4	TGTGCCAGCAGTGGAGGGACAGGGGGCGCTTTCGAAAAACTGTTTTTT	CASSGGTGGAFEKLFF
TRBV9	.	.	TRBJ2-2	TGTGCCAGCAGCCGAGGTGGCGGGGAGCTGTTTTTT	CASSRGGGELFF
TRBV6-6	.	.	TRBJ1-1	TGTGCCAGCAGTACCAGGGGTGTATCTTTCTTT	CASSTRGVSFF
TRBV2	TRBD1	once	TRBJ2-7	TGTGCCAGCAGTGAAGGACAGGGTGGCGAGCAGTACTTC	CASSEGQGGEQYF
TRBV28	.	.	TRBJ1-6	TGTGCCAGCAGTTTATCCAGTTATAATTCACCCCTCCACTTT	CASSLSSYNSPLHF
TRBV30	TRBD1	.	TRBJ2-7	TGTGCCAGAGGACAGGGTGGGCCGGAGCAGTACTTC	CARGQGGPEQYF
TRBV5-1	.	.	TRBJ1-2	TGCGCCAGCAGCTTGGCGGCCAGGGCGAACTATGGCTACACCTTC	CASSLAARANYGYTF
TRBV4-3	TRBD1	.	TRBJ1-3	TGCGCCAGCAGTTTCGACAGGGGTTTAAACACCATATATTTT	CASSFDRGLNTIYF
TRBV5-1	.	few	TRBJ2-7	TGCGCCAGCAGCTTGGCTCAGGGTCGAAACTACGAGCAGTACTTC	CASSLAQGRNYEQYF
TRBV9	TRBD1	once	TRBJ1-3	TGTGCCTCTGGGACAGCCGGAAACACCATATATTTT	CASGTAGNTIYF
TRBV4-2	.	.	TRBJ2-3	TGTGCCAGCAGCCCTACCGGGACATCTCAGGGCACAGATACGCAGTATTTT	CASSPTGTSQGTDTQYF
TRBV4-3	TRBD1	.	TRBJ2-7	TGCGCCAGCAGCCACGCAATGCCGGGACAGAGAGCCTACGAGCAGTACTTC	CASSHAMPGQRAYEQYF
TRBV5-1	TRBD1	.	TRBJ1-1	TGCGCCAGCAGCTGGACAGGGGGCAGAACGAACACTGAAGCTTTCTTT	CASSWTGGRTNTEAFF
TRBV7-2	.	.	TRBJ1-6	TGTGCCAGCAGCTTATCCCAGGGGACCCTCCACTTT	CASSLSQGTLHF
TRBV19	TRBD1	.	TRBJ1-1	TGTGCCACTACAGGGGATAATGCGAACACTGAAGCTTTCTTT	CATTGDNANTEAFF
TRBV4-3	.	once	TRBJ2-3	TGCGCCAGCAGCCAAGAATTCAACACAGATACGCAGTATTTT	CASSQEFNTDTQYF
TRBV7-6	TRBD1	.	TRBJ1-4	TGTGCCAGCAGCTTACTTTCCGGGACAGGGGAAAAACTGTTTTTT	CASSLLSGTGEKLFF
TRBV7-9	TRBD1	.	TRBJ2-7	TGTGCCAGCAGCTTAGTAGGGGACAGATGGCCGAACGAGCAGTACTTC	CASSLVGDRWPNEQYF
TRBV9	.	.	TRBJ1-3	TGTGCCAGCAGCCCGCGGACAGCAACTAACTCTGGAAACACCATATATTTT	CASSPRTATNSGNTIYF
TRBV6-1	.	.	TRBJ2-7	TGTGCCAGCAGTGGTGGGCCCAGCTCCTACGAGCAGTACTTC	CASSGGPSSYEQYF
TRBV4-3	.	few	TRBJ1-1	TGCGCCAGCAGCCAAACTCCCCATCAGGGGAACACTGAAGCTTTCTTT	CASSQTPHQGNTEAFF